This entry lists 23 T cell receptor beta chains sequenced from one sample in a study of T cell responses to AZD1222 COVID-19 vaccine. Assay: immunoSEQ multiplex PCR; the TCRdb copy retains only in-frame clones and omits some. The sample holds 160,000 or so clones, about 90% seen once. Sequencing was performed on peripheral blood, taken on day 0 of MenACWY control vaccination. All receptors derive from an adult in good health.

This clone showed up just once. The CDR3 protein is CASSQDNLNQPQHF. The CDR3 DNA is TGTGCCAGCAGCCAAGATAATTTAAATCAGCCCCAGCATTTT. The chain links TRBV3-1 (or the pseudogene TRBV3-2) to TRBJ1-5, with no clear D. CDR1 is LGHDT and CDR2 is YNNKEL in the germline V gene (reference sequence). V dropped 0 bases and J dropped 4 bases, with 7 bases sitting between them. This CDR3 region has 14 residues.

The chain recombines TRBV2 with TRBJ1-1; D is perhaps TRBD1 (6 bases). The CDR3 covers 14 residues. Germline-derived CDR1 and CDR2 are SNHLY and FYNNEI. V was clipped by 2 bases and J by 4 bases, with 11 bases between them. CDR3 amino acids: CASSERTGSTEAFF. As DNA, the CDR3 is TGTGCCAGCAGTGAAAGAACAGGGAGCACTGAAGCTTTCTTT.

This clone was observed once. The CDR3 sequence is CASSLAGQGRGETQYF. The CDR3 DNA follows: TGTGCCAGCAGCTTGGCCGGACAGGGGAGGGGGGAGACCCAGTACTTC. This chain uses TRBV5-6 with TRBJ2-5, with 9 bases aligning to TRBD1. The V and J ends lost 0 bases and 5 bases, in that order; junction bases with no gene match: 8. The V gene's germline CDR1 is SGHDT and CDR2 YYEEEE. CDR3 length: 16 residues. The full variable domain, completed using reference TRBV5-6 and TRBJ2-5, is DAGVTQSPTHLIKTRGQQVTLRCSPKSGHDTVSWYQQALGQGPQFIFQYYEEEERQRGNFPDRFSGHQFPNYSSELNVNALLLGDSALYLCASSLAGQGRGETQYFGPGTRLLVL.

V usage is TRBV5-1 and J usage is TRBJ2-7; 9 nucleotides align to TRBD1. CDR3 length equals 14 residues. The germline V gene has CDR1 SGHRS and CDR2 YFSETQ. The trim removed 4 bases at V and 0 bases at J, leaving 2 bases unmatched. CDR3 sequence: CASSVDRGSYEQYF. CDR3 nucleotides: TGCGCCAGCAGCGTGGACAGGGGCTCCTACGAGCAGTACTTC.

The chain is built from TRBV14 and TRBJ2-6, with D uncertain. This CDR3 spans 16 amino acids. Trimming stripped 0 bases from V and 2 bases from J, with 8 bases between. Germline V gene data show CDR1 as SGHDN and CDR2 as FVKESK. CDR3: CASSQDVGPGANVLTF. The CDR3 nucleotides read TGTGCCAGCAGCCAAGATGTGGGTCCTGGGGCCAACGTCCTGACTTTC.

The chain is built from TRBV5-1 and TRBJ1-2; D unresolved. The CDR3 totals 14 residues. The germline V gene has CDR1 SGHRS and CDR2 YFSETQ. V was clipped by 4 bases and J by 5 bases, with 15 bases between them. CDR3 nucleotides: TGCGCCAGCAGCAACCCCGGGCAGGAATATGGCTACACCTTC. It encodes CASSNPGQEYGYTF.

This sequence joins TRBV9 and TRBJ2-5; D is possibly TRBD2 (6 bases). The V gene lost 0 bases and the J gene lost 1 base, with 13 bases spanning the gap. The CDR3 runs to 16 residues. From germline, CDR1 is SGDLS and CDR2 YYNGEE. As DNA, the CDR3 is TGTGCCAGCAGCGTAGGCCCGGGAGTCGGCCAAGAGACCCAGTACTTC. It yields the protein CASSVGPGVGQETQYF.

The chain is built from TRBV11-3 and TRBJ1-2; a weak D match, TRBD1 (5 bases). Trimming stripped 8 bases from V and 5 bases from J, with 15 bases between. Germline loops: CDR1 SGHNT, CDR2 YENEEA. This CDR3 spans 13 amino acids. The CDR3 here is CASSERGVYGYTF. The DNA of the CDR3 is TGTGCCAGCTCCGAACGGGGGGTTTATGGCTACACCTTC. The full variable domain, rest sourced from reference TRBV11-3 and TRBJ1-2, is EAGVVQSPRYKIIEKKQPVAFWCNPISGHNTLYWYLQNLGQGPELLIRYENEEAVDDSQLPKDRFSAERLKGVDSTLKIQPAELGDSAVYLCASSERGVYGYTFGSGTRLTVV.

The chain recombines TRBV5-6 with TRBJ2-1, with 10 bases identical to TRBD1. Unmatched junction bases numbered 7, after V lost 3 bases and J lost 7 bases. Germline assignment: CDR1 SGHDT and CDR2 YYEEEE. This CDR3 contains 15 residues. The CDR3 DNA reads TGTGCCAGCAGCTCCGGACAGGGGGGATGGAATGAGCAGTTCTTC. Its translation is CASSSGQGGWNEQFF.

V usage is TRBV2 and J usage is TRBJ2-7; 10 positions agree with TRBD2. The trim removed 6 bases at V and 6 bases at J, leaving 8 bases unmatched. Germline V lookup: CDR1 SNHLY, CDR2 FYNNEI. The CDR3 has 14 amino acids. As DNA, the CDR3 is TGTGCCAGCAGCGGGCTAGCGGGAGACTTCGAGCAGTACTTC. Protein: CASSGLAGDFEQYF.

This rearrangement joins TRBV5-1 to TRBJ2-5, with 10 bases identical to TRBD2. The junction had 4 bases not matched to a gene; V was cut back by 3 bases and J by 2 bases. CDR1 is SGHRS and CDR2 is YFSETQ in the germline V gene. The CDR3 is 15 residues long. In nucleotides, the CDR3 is TGCGCCAGCAGCTCTAGCGGGAGTTGGCAAGAGACCCAGTACTTC. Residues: CASSSSGSWQETQYF.

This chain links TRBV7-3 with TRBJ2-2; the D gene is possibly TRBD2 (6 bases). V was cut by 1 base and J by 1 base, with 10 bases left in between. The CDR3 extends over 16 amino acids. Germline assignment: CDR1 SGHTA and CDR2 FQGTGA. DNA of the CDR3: TGTGCCAGCAGCTTAAGTAGCGGCGGGAACACCGGGGAGCTGTTTTTT. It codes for CASSLSSGGNTGELFF.

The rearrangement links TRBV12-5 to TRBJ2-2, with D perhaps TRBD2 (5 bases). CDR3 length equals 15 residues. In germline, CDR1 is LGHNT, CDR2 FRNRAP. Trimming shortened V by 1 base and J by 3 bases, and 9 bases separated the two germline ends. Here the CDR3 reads CASGLALADTGELFF. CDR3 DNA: TGTGCTAGTGGTTTGGCCCTAGCAGACACCGGGGAGCTGTTTTTT.

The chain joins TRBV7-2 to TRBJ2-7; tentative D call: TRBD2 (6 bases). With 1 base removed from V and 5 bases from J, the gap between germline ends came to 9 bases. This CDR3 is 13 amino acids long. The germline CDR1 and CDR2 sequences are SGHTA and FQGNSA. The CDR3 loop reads CASSLGLVHEQYF. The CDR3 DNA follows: TGTGCCAGCAGCTTAGGACTAGTCCACGAGCAGTACTTC.

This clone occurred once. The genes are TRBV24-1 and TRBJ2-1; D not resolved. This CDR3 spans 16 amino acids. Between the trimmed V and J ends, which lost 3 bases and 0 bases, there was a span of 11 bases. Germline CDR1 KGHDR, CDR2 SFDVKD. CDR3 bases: TGTGCCACCAGTGATACCATTTCTGCCTCCTACAATGAGCAGTTCTTC. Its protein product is CATSDTISASYNEQFF.

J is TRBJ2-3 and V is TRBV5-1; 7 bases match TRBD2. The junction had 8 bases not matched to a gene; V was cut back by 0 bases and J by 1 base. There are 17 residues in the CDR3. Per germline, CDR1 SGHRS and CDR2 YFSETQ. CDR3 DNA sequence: TGCGCCAGCAGCTTGGCCCCGGCTAGCGGCGGCACAGATACGCAGTATTTT. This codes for CASSLAPASGGTDTQYF.

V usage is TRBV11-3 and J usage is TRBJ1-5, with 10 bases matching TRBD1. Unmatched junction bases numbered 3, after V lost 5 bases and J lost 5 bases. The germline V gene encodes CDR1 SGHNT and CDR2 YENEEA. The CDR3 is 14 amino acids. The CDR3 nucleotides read TGTGCCAGCAGCCCCGGGACAGGGGATCAGCCCCAGCATTTT. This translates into CASSPGTGDQPQHF. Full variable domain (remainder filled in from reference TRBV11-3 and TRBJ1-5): EAGVVQSPRYKIIEKKQPVAFWCNPISGHNTLYWYLQNLGQGPELLIRYENEEAVDDSQLPKDRFSAERLKGVDSTLKIQPAELGDSAVYLCASSPGTGDQPQHFGDGTRLSIL.

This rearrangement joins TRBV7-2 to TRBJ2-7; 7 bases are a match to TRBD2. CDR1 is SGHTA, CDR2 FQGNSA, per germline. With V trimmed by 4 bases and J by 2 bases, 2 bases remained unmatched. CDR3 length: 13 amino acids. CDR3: CASSWEGPYEQYF. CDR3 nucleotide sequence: TGTGCCAGCAGCTGGGAGGGCCCCTACGAGCAGTACTTC.

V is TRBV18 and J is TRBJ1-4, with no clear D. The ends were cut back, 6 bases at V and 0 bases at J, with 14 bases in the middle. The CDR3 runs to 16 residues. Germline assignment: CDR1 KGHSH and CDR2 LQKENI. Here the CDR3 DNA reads TGTGCCAGCTCCCCCTACCGGGGATCAACTAATGAAAAACTGTTTTTT. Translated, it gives CASSPYRGSTNEKLFF.

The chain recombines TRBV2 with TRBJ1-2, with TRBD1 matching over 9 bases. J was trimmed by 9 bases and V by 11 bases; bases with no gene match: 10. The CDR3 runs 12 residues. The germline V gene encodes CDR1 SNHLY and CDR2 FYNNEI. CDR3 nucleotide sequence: TGTGCCGTGGGGGGACAGGGTTCGAGCTACACCTTC. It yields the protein CAVGGQGSSYTF.

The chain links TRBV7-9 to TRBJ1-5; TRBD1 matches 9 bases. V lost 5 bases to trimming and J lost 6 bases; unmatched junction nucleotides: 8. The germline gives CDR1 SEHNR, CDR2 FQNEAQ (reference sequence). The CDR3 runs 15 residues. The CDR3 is CASSKTGGNGQPQHF. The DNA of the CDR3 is TGTGCCAGCAGCAAGACAGGGGGTAATGGTCAGCCCCAGCATTTT. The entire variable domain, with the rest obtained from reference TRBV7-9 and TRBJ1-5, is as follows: DTGVSQNPRHKITKRGQNVTFRCDPISEHNRLYWYRQTLGQGPEFLTYFQNEAQLEKSRLLSDRFSAERPKGSFSTLEIQRTEQGDSAMYLCASSKTGGNGQPQHFGDGTRLSIL.

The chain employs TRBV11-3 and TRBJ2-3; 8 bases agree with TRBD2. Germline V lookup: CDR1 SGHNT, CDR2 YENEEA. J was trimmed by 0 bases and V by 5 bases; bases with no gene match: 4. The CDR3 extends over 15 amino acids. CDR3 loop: CASSRLASSTDTQYF. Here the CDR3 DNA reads TGTGCCAGCAGCCGACTAGCGTCTAGCACAGATACGCAGTATTTT. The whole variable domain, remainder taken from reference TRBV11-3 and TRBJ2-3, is EAGVVQSPRYKIIEKKQPVAFWCNPISGHNTLYWYLQNLGQGPELLIRYENEEAVDDSQLPKDRFSAERLKGVDSTLKIQPAELGDSAVYLCASSRLASSTDTQYFGPGTRLTVL.

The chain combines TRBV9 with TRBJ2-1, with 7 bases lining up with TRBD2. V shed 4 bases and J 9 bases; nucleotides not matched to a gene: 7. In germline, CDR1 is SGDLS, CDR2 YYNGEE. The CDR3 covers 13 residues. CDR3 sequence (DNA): TGTGCCAGCAGCTCCGGTGGGGGGGTTGAGCAGTTCTTC. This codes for CASSSGGGVEQFF.